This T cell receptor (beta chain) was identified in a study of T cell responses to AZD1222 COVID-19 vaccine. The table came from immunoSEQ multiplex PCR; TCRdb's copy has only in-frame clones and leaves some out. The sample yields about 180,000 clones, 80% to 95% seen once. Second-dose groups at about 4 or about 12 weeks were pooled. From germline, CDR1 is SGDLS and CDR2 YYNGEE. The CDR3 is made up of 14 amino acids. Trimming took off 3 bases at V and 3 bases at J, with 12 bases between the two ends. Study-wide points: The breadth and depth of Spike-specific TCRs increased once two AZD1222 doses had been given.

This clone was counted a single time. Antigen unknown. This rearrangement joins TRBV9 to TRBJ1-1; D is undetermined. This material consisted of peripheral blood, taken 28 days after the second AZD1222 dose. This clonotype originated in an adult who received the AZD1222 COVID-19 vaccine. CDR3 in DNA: TGTGCCAGCAGCGCAACCTTCGGGGACACTGAAGCTTTCTTT. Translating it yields CASSATFGDTEAFF.